Listed below are T cell receptor beta chains from one sample, sequenced in a study of sequential checkpoint blockade in melanoma. Data came from immunoSEQ multiplex PCR; TCRdb stores just in-frame clones and leaves some out. The sample holds approximately 20,000 clones, around 70% seen once. The source material was tumor tissue (inferred from file names), sampled from a patient given nivolumab and ipilimumab in sequence. Every receptor here comes from a human donor with melanoma. CDR3s include the opening cysteine and the closing phenylalanine or tryptophan. D genes are given only for firm matches. Some rows have no size entry. The others give once, few or many, or a class for an expanded clone.

few | TRBJ1-6 | TRBD1 | TRBV6-8 | TGTGCCAGCCTGACGACAGGGGGAAATTCACCCCTCCACTTT | CASLTTGGNSPLHF
few | TRBJ1-2 | . | TRBV6-8 | TGTGCCAGCAGAAACGACAGATATGGCTACACCTTC | CASRNDRYGYTF
. | TRBJ2-1 | TRBD2 | TRBV6-8 | TGTGCCATCAGTGACTCAAGCGGGGGGGTTGAGCAGTTCTTC | CAISDSSGGVEQFF
few | TRBJ2-7 | TRBD2 | TRBV30 | TGTGCCTGGAATCACGCCGGGGGGGAAGACGAGCAGTACTTC | CAWNHAGGEDEQYF
. | TRBJ2-2 | TRBD2 | TRBV11-3 | TGTGCTAGCAGCTTAGGTGCTAGCGGGAGTAGCACCGGGGAGCTGTTTTTT | CASSLGASGSSTGELFF
. | TRBJ2-6 | TRBD1 | TRBV5-1 | TGCGCCAGCAGTGTGACAGGGACTGGGGCCAACGTCCTGACTTTC | CASSVTGTGANVLTF
. | TRBJ2-3 | TRBD2 | TRBV23-1 | TGCGCCAGCAGCTTGAGGAGTCTAGCGGGTCCCATAAATACGCAGTATTTT | CASSLRSLAGPINTQYF
few | TRBJ2-2 | . | TRBV6-8 | TGTGCCATCAGTCCCTTCGCGGTTGGGGAGCTGTTTTTT | CAISPFAVGELFF
. | TRBJ2-1 | . | TRBV18 | TGTGCCAGCTCACCCCCCGAGGCGGGGGCGCGCTCCTACAATGAGCAGTTCTTC | CASSPPEAGARSYNEQFF
. | TRBJ2-2 | TRBD2 | TRBV14 | TGTGCCAGCAGGCGACTAGCGGGAGCCGGGGAGCTGTTTTTT | CASRRLAGAGELFF
. | TRBJ1-1 | . | TRBV28 | TGTGCCAGCAGTTTATCGTCAGGGACTGAAGCTTTCTTT | CASSLSSGTEAFF
. | TRBJ2-3 | TRBD1 | TRBV5-1 | TGCGCCAGCTTACAGGGGGAGATAACAGATACGCAGTATTTT | CASLQGEITDTQYF
few | TRBJ1-3 | . | TRBV19 | TGTGCCAGTATGTACAGCCGATACTCTGGAAACACCATATATTTT | CASMYSRYSGNTIYF
few | TRBJ1-5 | . | TRBV9 | TGTGCCAGCAGCGTAGGAGGTCAGGGTCAGCCCCAGCATTTT | CASSVGGQGQPQHF
. | TRBJ2-2 | TRBD2 | TRBV12-5 | TGTGCCAGCGCCGGACTAGTCGGTATCGGGGAGCTGTTTTTT | CASAGLVGIGELFF
. | TRBJ2-3 | TRBD2 | TRBV19 | TGTGCCAGCTCCGGGACTAGCGGCACAGATACGCAGTATTTT | CASSGTSGTDTQYF
. | TRBJ2-2 | . | TRBV5-1 | TGCGCCAGCAGCTTAGGGACAACTAACACCGGGGAGCTGTTTTTT | CASSLGTTNTGELFF
. | TRBJ2-5 | . | TRBV19 | TGTGCCAGTAGCCGATCCCGGGAAGAGACCCAGTACTTC | CASSRSREETQYF
. | TRBJ2-1 | . | TRBV5-1 | TGCGCCAGCAGCTTTGGCCCCCTAGACGATGAGCAGTTCTTC | CASSFGPLDDEQFF
. | TRBJ1-5 | TRBD1 | TRBV19 | TGTGCCAGTACCGACTGGGGACAGGGGGTTCTTCGCCAGCATTTT | CASTDWGQGVLRQHF
once | TRBJ2-5 | . | TRBV27 | TGTGCCACCAGTGACGCTTCGGTCGAGACCCAGTACTTC | CATSDASVETQYF
few | TRBJ2-2 | . | TRBV15 | TGTGCCACCAGCAGAGATATAGCCAACACCGGGGAGCTGTTTTTT | CATSRDIANTGELFF
. | TRBJ2-7 | . | TRBV5-1 | TGCGCCAGCAGCCCGGGCCTTAGCTACTACGAGCAGTACTTC | CASSPGLSYYEQYF
. | TRBJ2-3 | TRBD2 | TRBV6-8 | TGTGCCAGCAGAGGACTAGTCAGCGTTTCGGATACGCAGTATTTT | CASRGLVSVSDTQYF
once | TRBJ1-2 | . | TRBV22-1 | TGTGCCAGTTGCCGGGACAGGGGATGGGGCTACACCTTC | CASCRDRGWGYTF
. | TRBJ2-7 | TRBD2 | TRBV6-8 | TGTGCCAGCAGTTACTCGGGACTAGCGTTCAACTACGAGCAGTACTTC | CASSYSGLAFNYEQYF
. | TRBJ1-1 | . | TRBV9 | TGTGCCAGCAGCGTAGCATCAGGGGAGGGGACTGAAGCTTTCTTT | CASSVASGEGTEAFF
few | TRBJ2-7 | TRBD2 | TRBV30 | TGTGCCTGGAGTGTAGAAGACGGGGGGGCTGGCTACGAGCAGTACTTC | CAWSVEDGGAGYEQYF
. | TRBJ2-7 | . | TRBV5-1 | TGCGCCAGCAGAGCTACCGGGACGGTTGGGTACGAGCAGTACTTC | CASRATGTVGYEQYF
. | TRBJ1-1 | TRBD1 | TRBV9 | TGTGCCAGCAGCGTAGTTTCAGGGGGCACCACTGAAGCTTTCTTT | CASSVVSGGTTEAFF
. | TRBJ2-5 | TRBD1 | TRBV19 | TGTGCCAGTAGTATCATGGACAGGGGCCAAGAGACCCAGTACTTC | CASSIMDRGQETQYF
once | TRBJ1-1 | . | TRBV11-3 | TGTGCCAGCAGCTCCGGGCTCGCCGCTTTAATGAACACTGAAGCTTTCTTT | CASSSGLAALMNTEAFF
. | TRBJ2-5 | . | TRBV28 | TGTGCCAGCCTGCCCCGGTATGGAGTGGGGGGAGAGACCCAGTACTTC | CASLPRYGVGGETQYF
few | TRBJ2-7 | . | TRBV6-8 | TGTGCCAGCACCTCAGGGCCAACGCCCTACGAGCAGTACTTC | CASTSGPTPYEQYF
. | TRBJ1-1 | . | TRBV2 | TGTGCCAGCAGCCGGACAGTTATGAACACTGAAGCTTTCTTT | CASSRTVMNTEAFF
. | TRBJ2-2 | TRBD1 | TRBV18 | TGTGCCAGCTCACCCTGGACAGGCACAGTTACGAACACCGGGGAGCTGTTTTTT | CASSPWTGTVTNTGELFF
. | TRBJ1-1 | TRBD1 | TRBV10-3 | TGTGCCATCAGTGAGCAAGGACAGGGCGGAACTGAAGCTTTCTTT | CAISEQGQGGTEAFF
few | TRBJ2-1 | . | TRBV19 | TGTGCCAGCCGCGACTACCCCGACTACAATGAGCAGTTCTTC | CASRDYPDYNEQFF
. | TRBJ2-5 | TRBD2 | TRBV9 | TGTGCCAGCAGCCCCGGCGGGGGGTACGGTTCAGAGACCCAGTACTTC | CASSPGGGYGSETQYF
. | TRBJ1-2 | . | TRBV28 | TGTGCCAGCAGTCTTCGGTGGACAGCCTATGGCTACACCTTC | CASSLRWTAYGYTF
. | TRBJ2-2 | . | TRBV14 | TGTGCCAGCAGCCAAGGATCCGGGACGCTATACACCGGGGAGCTGTTTTTT | CASSQGSGTLYTGELFF
. | TRBJ1-4 | . | TRBV25-1 | TGTGCCAGTAGGACGGGGACTAATGAAAAACTGTTTTTT | CASRTGTNEKLFF
. | TRBJ2-3 | . | TRBV9 | TGTGCCAGCAGCTTATACGGCACAGATACGCAGTATTTT | CASSLYGTDTQYF
. | TRBJ2-7 | TRBD2 | TRBV23-1 | TGCGCCAGCAGCCAAGACCAGGGAGCGGGACCAGGCGAGCAGTACTTC | CASSQDQGAGPGEQYF
. | TRBJ2-6 | TRBD1 | TRBV14 | TGTGCCAGCAGAAAGGGGGCTTCCTCTGGGGCCAACGTCCTGACTTTC | CASRKGASSGANVLTF
. | TRBJ2-2 | . | TRBV18 | TGTGCCAGCTCACCAATCACAGGGACCGGGGAGCTGTTTTTT | CASSPITGTGELFF
. | TRBJ1-1 | . | TRBV5-1 | TGCGCCAGCAGCTCTTCCCCGACAGGGAACACTGAAGCTTTCTTT | CASSSSPTGNTEAFF
. | TRBJ1-2 | . | TRBV25-1 | TGTGCCAGCAGTGAACGGGGGGCGGGCTATGGCTACACCTTC | CASSERGAGYGYTF
. | TRBJ2-4 | . | TRBV18 | TGTGCCAGCTCACCACCCCTAGCCAAAAACATTCAGTACTTC | CASSPPLAKNIQYF
few | TRBJ2-1 | . | TRBV9 | TGTGCCAGCAGTGTTAATTGGGACTGGTTTGATGACAATGAGCAGTTCTTC | CASSVNWDWFDDNEQFF
. | TRBJ1-1 | . | TRBV12-5 | TGTGCCAGCCGTGGAGCTATGAACACTGAAGCTTTCTTT | CASRGAMNTEAFF
few | TRBJ1-1 | . | TRBV6-7 | TGTGCCAGCAGTTACCAGAGTCGAGCTTTCTTT | CASSYQSRAFF
. | TRBJ1-4 | . | TRBV2 | TGTGCCAGCAGGCCCACCAATGAAAAACTGTTTTTT | CASRPTNEKLFF